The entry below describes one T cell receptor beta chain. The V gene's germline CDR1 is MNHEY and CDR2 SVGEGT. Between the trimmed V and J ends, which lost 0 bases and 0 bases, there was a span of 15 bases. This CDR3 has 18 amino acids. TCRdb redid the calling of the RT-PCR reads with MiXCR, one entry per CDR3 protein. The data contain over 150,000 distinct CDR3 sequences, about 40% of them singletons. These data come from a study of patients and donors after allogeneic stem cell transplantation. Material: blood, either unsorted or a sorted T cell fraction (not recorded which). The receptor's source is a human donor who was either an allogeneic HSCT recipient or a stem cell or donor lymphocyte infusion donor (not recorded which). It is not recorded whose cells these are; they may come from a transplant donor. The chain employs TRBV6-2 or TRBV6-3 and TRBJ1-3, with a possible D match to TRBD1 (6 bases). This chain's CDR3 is CASSYSIGTTSSGNTIYF. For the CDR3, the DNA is TGTGCCAGCAGTTACTCGATCGGGACAACTAGCTCTGGAAACACCATATATTTT.